This T cell receptor beta chain stems from a study of OX40 agonist ivuxolimab in advanced cancers. Study details: Therapy given before enrollment (anti-PD-1, anti-PD-L1 or anti-CTLA-4) was allowed, and around 41% had some.

V shed 4 bases and J shed 4 bases, with 7 bases lying between them. The CDR3 totals 12 residues. CDR1 is MNHEY, CDR2 SVGAGI, per germline. Sequenced by immunoSEQ multiplex PCR; TCRdb stores in-frame clones only, minus some. The repertoire holds 50,000 to 65,000 clones, with about nine tenths as singletons. The TCR sequence derives from an adult with an advanced solid tumor such as melanoma, head and neck, liver or kidney cancer. The rearrangement uses TRBV6-5 and TRBJ1-1, with D maybe TRBD1 (5 bases). Sequenced here: CD4+ or CD8+ T cells sorted from blood, sampled in a trial of the OX40 agonist ivuxolimab. The CDR3 spells CASSSGGTEAFF. For the CDR3, the DNA is TGTGCCAGCAGTTCGGGGGGCACTGAAGCTTTCTTT.